This passage covers 22 T cell receptor beta chains from one sample sequenced in a study of control samples from healthy donors and cancer patients. Using immunoSEQ multiplex PCR, the repertoire was profiled, and TCRdb retains in-frame clones only, with some absent. The table records around 180,000 clones, around 92% of them present only once. The sample was blood. The receptor set was obtained from a woman aged 40 to 49 in good health.

This clone was found a few times. The V and J genes are TRBV19 and TRBJ1-1, with TRBD1 as a possible D gene (5 bases). This CDR3 spans 17 amino acids. Germline-derived CDR1 and CDR2 are LNHDA and SQIVND (reference sequence). V was trimmed by 4 bases and J by 3 bases, leaving 21 bases between them. The CDR3 sequence: CASSTRGAVSTDTEAFF. For the CDR3, the DNA is TGTGCCAGTAGTACAAGGGGAGCCGTCTCCACGGACACTGAAGCTTTCTTT.

The chain carries TRBV3-1 (or the pseudogene TRBV3-2) and TRBJ2-3; TRBD2 agrees at 9 bases. The CDR3 consists of 14 residues. The germline CDR1 and CDR2 sequences are LGHDT and YNNKEL (reference sequence). V shed 4 bases and J 6 bases; nucleotides not matched to a gene: 5. The CDR3 sequence: CASSPRTSEDTQYF. CDR3 bases: TGTGCCAGCAGCCCCCGGACTAGCGAGGATACGCAGTATTTT.

The rearrangement links TRBV19 to TRBJ1-2; no clear D. Germline CDR1 is LNHDA and CDR2 is SQIVND (reference sequence). With 0 bases removed from V and 11 bases from J, the gap between germline ends came to 22 bases. CDR3 size: 16 residues. The DNA for the CDR3 is TGTGCCAGTAGTATAGATGCCGTGACCGGGAGCCCGGCTTACACCTTC. It encodes CASSIDAVTGSPAYTF.

J is TRBJ1-5 and V is TRBV7-9, with D unclear. Germline loops: CDR1 SEHNR, CDR2 FQNEAQ (reference sequence). The CDR3 is 13 amino acids. The germline V and J ends were trimmed by 11 bases and 6 bases, with 17 bases remaining between them. Here the CDR3 reads CAYHLEEGQPQHF. Here the CDR3 DNA reads TGTGCCTACCACCTGGAAGAGGGTCAGCCCCAGCATTTT.

Concerning this clone itself: Different DNA sequences within this sample yield the same CDR3. The chain employs TRBV9 and TRBJ1-5; no reliable D call. With 4 bases removed from V and 1 base from J, the gap between germline ends came to 9 bases. The CDR3 loop spans 14 amino acids. Germline V gives CDR1 SGDLS, CDR2 YYNGEE. CDR3 sequence (DNA): TGTGCCAGCAGCCGTGGAGTGAGCAATCAGCCCCAGCATTTT. Protein: CASSRGVSNQPQHF.

This chain connects TRBV5-4 to TRBJ2-5; D is ambiguous. CDR1 is SGHNT and CDR2 is YYREEE in the germline V gene (reference sequence). The CDR3 consists of 12 residues. Trimming removed 0 bases from V and 1 base from J, with 1 base in between. CDR3 amino acids: CASSLAQETQYF. The CDR3 DNA sequence: TGTGCCAGCAGCTTGGCCCAAGAGACCCAGTACTTC. The complete variable domain, with remaining parts taken from reference TRBV5-4 and TRBJ2-5, reads ETGVTQSPTHLIKTRGQQVTLRCSSQSGHNTVSWYQQALGQGPQFIFQYYREEENGRGNFPPRFSGLQFPNYSSELNVNALELDDSALYLCASSLAQETQYFGPGTRLLVL.

The rearrangement uses TRBV27 and TRBJ2-5, with 12 bases fitting TRBD2. The CDR3 covers 16 residues. V gave up 5 bases and J gave up 2 bases; unmatched junction bases: 6. CDR1 and CDR2 from the germline V gene are MNHEY and SMNVEV (reference sequence). CDR3 protein: CASSPQLAGGQETQYF. DNA of the CDR3: TGTGCCAGCAGTCCCCAGCTAGCGGGGGGGCAAGAGACCCAGTACTTC.

V usage is TRBV5-6 and J usage is TRBJ2-7, with TRBD2 matching 8 bases. V gave up 3 bases and J gave up 4 bases; unmatched junction bases: 6. The CDR3 length is 14 residues. The germline V gene encodes CDR1 SGHDT and CDR2 YYEEEE. The chain's CDR3 is CASSSIAGGYEQYF. The DNA of the CDR3 is TGTGCCAGCAGCTCGATTGCGGGGGGATACGAGCAGTACTTC. Full variable domain (rest looked up from reference TRBV5-6 and TRBJ2-7): DAGVTQSPTHLIKTRGQQVTLRCSPKSGHDTVSWYQQALGQGPQFIFQYYEEEERQRGNFPDRFSGHQFPNYSSELNVNALLLGDSALYLCASSSIAGGYEQYFGPGTRLTVT.

The chain has TRBV5-1 and TRBJ2-7, with 10 bases fitting TRBD1. After removal of 4 bases from V and 3 bases from J, the junction contained 7 bases not matched to a gene. Per germline, CDR1 SGHRS and CDR2 YFSETQ. The CDR3 is 15 amino acids. CDR3 DNA: TGCGCCAGCAGCCCCGGGACAGGGGTCGTCTACGAGCAGTACTTC. It codes for CASSPGTGVVYEQYF.

This chain uses TRBV6-5 with TRBJ1-1; D unclear. V was shortened by 7 bases and J by 0 bases, with 12 bases between the two germline ends. The CDR3 is 14 residues long. Germline loops: CDR1 MNHEY, CDR2 SVGAGI. CDR3 DNA: TGTGCCAGCACGGAACATATCATGAACACTGAAGCTTTCTTT. This gives the protein CASTEHIMNTEAFF.

The chain recombines TRBV6-5 with TRBJ2-5, with D possibly being TRBD1 or TRBD2 (5 bases each). V dropped 8 bases and J dropped 2 bases, with 12 bases sitting between them. This CDR3 is 13 amino acids long. Germline CDR1 MNHEY, CDR2 SVGAGI. In DNA, the CDR3 is TGTGCCAGCGAGGGACGGAGACAAGAGACCCAGTACTTC. Translation gives CASEGRRQETQYF.

The chain has TRBV4-1 and TRBJ2-5; no clear D. V was shortened by 0 bases and J by 3 bases, with 5 bases between the two germline ends. There are 13 residues in the CDR3. CDR1 and CDR2 (germline): MGHRA, YSYEKL. The CDR3 region has the DNA TGCGCCAGCAGCCAAGATCCTGAAGAGACCCAGTACTTC. Amino acid sequence: CASSQDPEETQYF.

This chain uses TRBV18 with TRBJ2-5, with D perhaps matching TRBD2 (6 bases). Trimming stripped 0 bases from V and 2 bases from J, with 7 bases between. Per the germline V gene, CDR1 is KGHSH and CDR2 is LQKENI. The CDR3 has 14 amino acids. CDR3 sequence: CASSPPAGQETQYF. CDR3 coding DNA: TGTGCCAGCTCACCACCCGCGGGGCAAGAGACCCAGTACTTC. The entire variable domain, with the rest obtained from reference TRBV18 and TRBJ2-5, is as follows: NAGVMQNPRHLVRRRGQEARLRCSPMKGHSHVYWYRQLPEEGLKFMVYLQKENIIDESGMPKERFSAEFPKEGPSILRIQQVVRGDSAAYFCASSPPAGQETQYFGPGTRLLVL.

The gene calls are TRBV3-1 (or the pseudogene TRBV3-2) and TRBJ2-5; D unclear. V was pared by 0 bases and J by 1 base, with 9 bases between. The CDR3 runs to 15 residues. Germline V gene lookup returns CDR1 LGHDT and CDR2 YNNKEL (reference sequence). The CDR3 here is CASSQDPIIQETQYF. CDR3 DNA: TGTGCCAGCAGCCAAGATCCCATAATCCAAGAGACCCAGTACTTC.

Only one count was recorded for this clone. The chain combines TRBV19 with TRBJ1-4; no firm D call. Deletions cut 2 bases from V and 5 bases from J, with 6 bases between. The CDR3 consists of 13 residues. Looked up from germline, CDR1 is LNHDA and CDR2 is SQIVND (reference sequence). CDR3 residues: CASSIYQNEKLFF. In nucleotides, the CDR3 is TGTGCCAGTAGTATATACCAGAATGAAAAACTGTTTTTT. The variable domain in full, completed from reference TRBV19 and TRBJ1-4, reads DGGITQSPKYLFRKEGQNVTLSCEQNLNHDAMYWYRQDPGQGLRLIYYSQIVNDFQKGDIAEGYSVSREKKESFPLTVTSAQKNPTAFYLCASSIYQNEKLFFGSGTQLSVL.

The chain employs TRBV11-2 and TRBJ2-1, with D uncertain. This CDR3 has 14 amino acids. The germline gives CDR1 SGHAT, CDR2 FQNNGV. V was shortened by 2 bases and J by 2 bases, with 7 bases between the two germline ends. Written as DNA, the CDR3 is TGTGCCAGCAGCTTATATCTCCCCTACAATGAGCAGTTCTTC. It translates to CASSLYLPYNEQFF.

V usage is TRBV21-1 and J usage is TRBJ1-4; the D call TRBD1 from the table was never checked on the DNA. TRBV21-1 is listed as a pseudogene. This CDR3 region has 18 residues. The chain's CDR3 is CASTPPQGARVTNEKLFF. CDR3 sequence (DNA): TGTGCCAGCACCCCGCCACAGGGGGCGCGAGTAACTAATGAAAAACTGTTTTTT.

The chain employs TRBV11-2 and TRBJ1-6, with 8 bases aligning to TRBD1. Germline V gene sequence: CDR1 SGHAT, CDR2 FQNNGV. Losses at the gene ends were 5 bases for V and 10 bases for J; bases not matched to a gene: 7. CDR3 length equals 14 residues. The CDR3 DNA reads as TGTGCCAGCAGCCCGACAGGGGAGGGATCACCCCTCCACTTT. This codes for CASSPTGEGSPLHF.

This chain's CDR3 is CSASGISTDTQYF. The CDR3, as DNA: TGCAGTGCTAGTGGGATAAGCACAGATACGCAGTATTTT. The chain uses TRBV20-1 and TRBJ2-3; D not certain. Germline lookup yields CDR1 DFQATT and CDR2 SNEGSKA (reference sequence). V was pared by 3 bases and J by 0 bases, with 7 bases between. The CDR3 totals 13 residues.

This chain uses TRBV4-1 with TRBJ2-7; a weak D match, TRBD2 (5 bases). V lost 1 base to trimming and J lost 2 bases, with 9 bases between them. Looked up from germline, CDR1 is MGHRA and CDR2 is YSYEKL. CDR3 length: 14 amino acids. In DNA form, the CDR3 reads TGCGCCAGCAGCCAAGCTGTCGGGACCTACGAGCAGTACTTC. This encodes CASSQAVGTYEQYF.

The rearrangement uses TRBV7-2 and TRBJ1-4; TRBD1 is a possible D gene (5 bases). The CDR3 extends over 16 amino acids. Germline CDR1 SGHTA, CDR2 FQGNSA. The V and J ends lost 4 bases and 5 bases respectively, with 17 bases between them. The CDR3 spells CASSWMGGRANEKLFF. CDR3 nucleotides: TGTGCCAGCAGCTGGATGGGTGGCAGGGCCAATGAAAAACTGTTTTTT.

The CDR3 sequence: CASSLGDRGRAFF. Written as DNA, the CDR3 is TGTGCCAGCAGCTTAGGGGACAGGGGACGAGCTTTCTTT. The V and J genes are TRBV11-1 and TRBJ1-1; TRBD1 agrees at 10 bases. Unmatched junction bases numbered 3, after V lost 1 base and J lost 10 bases. The CDR3 length is 13 residues. The germline V gene encodes CDR1 SGHAT and CDR2 FQDESV (reference sequence). Together with reference TRBV11-1 and TRBJ1-1, the CDR3 gives the full variable domain: EAEVAQSPRYKITEKSQAVAFWCDPISGHATLYWYRQILGQGPELLVQFQDESVVDDSQLPKDRFSAERLKGVDSTLKIQPAELGDSAMYLCASSLGDRGRAFFGQGTRLTVV.